This T cell receptor (beta chain) was obtained from a study of chemoradiotherapy in HPV16-positive cancers. V lost 5 bases to trimming and J lost 8 bases; unmatched junction nucleotides: 9. This CDR3 has 14 amino acids. CDR1 and CDR2 from the germline V gene are SGHAT and FQNNGV. General observations from the study: In HPV16-positive patients, HPV-responsive T-cell expansion tracked better recurrence-free survival. HPV-specific T cells were functionally defined from only two HPV16-positive patients. Non-HPV-specific T cells did not expand in tumors during treatment, whereas candidate HPV-specific clones and E7-related motifs did.

About this clone itself: Its target is not known.

The assay was immunoSEQ multiplex PCR, and TCRdb's table has in-frame clones only and misses some. The profile shows 20,000 to 25,000 clones, about 86% of them singletons. This chain joins TRBV11-2 and TRBJ1-2, with 9 nucleotides matching TRBD1. The clonotype was recovered from a human donor with HPV-associated anogenital cancer. Sequenced here: blood, sampled from a patient who underwent chemoradiotherapy. DNA of the CDR3: TGTGCCAGCAGCCCACCACAGGGGGCGGGAGGCTACACCTTC. Its translation is CASSPPQGAGGYTF.